These 14 T cell receptor beta chains were all obtained from the same sample, sequenced in a study of T cell changes during pregnancy in multiple sclerosis. Method: immunoSEQ multiplex PCR; TCRdb's copy keeps in-frame clones and lacks some. This table has 20,000 to 25,000 clones, roughly 92% appearing once. The source was CD4+ T cells from peripheral blood mononuclear cells, collected after pregnancy. All receptors come from a female donor in good health, enrolled as a control in a pregnancy study.

In its sample, this clone is medium-sized. The chain has TRBV15 and TRBJ2-3; TRBD1 is a possible D gene (6 bases). CDR3 size: 15 residues. Germline V CDR1 and CDR2: LNHNV, YYDKDF (reference sequence). Trimming shortened V by 0 bases and J by 1 base, and 8 bases separated the two germline ends. CDR3 sequence: CATSRDYRGTDTQYF. The CDR3 DNA sequence: TGTGCCACCAGCAGAGATTACAGGGGCACAGATACGCAGTATTTT.

The genes are TRBV5-3 and TRBJ1-1, with a possible D match to TRBD1 (6 bases). Being an ORF, TRBV5-3 has a function that is uncertain. V was clipped by 4 bases and J by 2 bases, with 15 bases between them. The CDR3 consists of 15 residues. CDR3 nucleotide sequence: TGTGCCAGAAGCCACCCGCGGACAGTAAACACTGAAGCTTTCTTT. Translated: CARSHPRTVNTEAFF.

This chain connects TRBV28 to TRBJ1-1; D remains ambiguous. This CDR3 is 15 amino acids long. Trimming stripped 6 bases from V and 1 base from J, with 15 bases between. CDR1 MDHEN and CDR2 SYDVKM come from the germline V gene. As DNA, the CDR3 is TGTGCCAGCAGCTCCCCCGGACGGGGGAACACTGAAGCTTTCTTT. Translating it yields CASSSPGRGNTEAFF.

The J gene is TRBJ1-1, the V gene TRBV28; D is unresolved. The V end lost 7 bases, the J end lost 1 base, and 16 bases lay between the germline ends. This CDR3 has 15 residues. Germline V lookup: CDR1 MDHEN, CDR2 SYDVKM. The CDR3 loop is CASTNPGLGNTEAFF. CDR3 nucleotide sequence: TGTGCCAGCACCAACCCCGGACTTGGGAACACTGAAGCTTTCTTT. The full variable domain, with the rest looked up from reference TRBV28 and TRBJ1-1, is DVKVTQSSRYLVKRTGEKVFLECVQDMDHENMFWYRQDPGLGLRLIYFSYDVKMKEKGDIPEGYSVSREKKERFSLILESASTNQTSMYLCASTNPGLGNTEAFFGQGTRLTVV.

CDR3 loop: CASSTRTALRETQYF. The CDR3 coding sequence is TGTGCCAGTAGTACTCGGACAGCCCTGAGGGAGACCCAGTACTTC. This sequence joins TRBV19 and TRBJ2-5; the D gene is possibly TRBD1 (6 bases). The CDR3 extends over 15 amino acids. V was clipped by 4 bases and J by 5 bases, with 17 bases between them. In germline, CDR1 is LNHDA, CDR2 SQIVND (reference sequence).

This rearrangement joins TRBV2 to TRBJ2-1; the match to TRBD1 covers 8 bases. This CDR3 region has 16 residues. The germline gives CDR1 SNHLY, CDR2 FYNNEI. The V and J ends lost 2 bases and 4 bases, in that order; junction bases with no gene match: 7. In DNA form, the CDR3 reads TGTGCCAGCAGTGAAAACTGGGACAGGAGATACAATGAGCAGTTCTTC. Residues: CASSENWDRRYNEQFF.

The chain carries TRBV7-6 and TRBJ2-3; D possibly corresponds to TRBD2 (6 bases). With 5 bases removed from V and 2 bases from J, the gap between germline ends came to 14 bases. Germline V gene lookup returns CDR1 SGHVS and CDR2 FNYEAQ. The CDR3 is 15 residues long. The CDR3 spells CASSPLAGYTDTQYF. CDR3 coding DNA: TGTGCCAGCAGCCCCCTGGCGGGGTACACAGATACGCAGTATTTT.

V and J are TRBV19 and TRBJ2-1; the match to TRBD2 covers 9 bases. The germline V gene has CDR1 LNHDA and CDR2 SQIVND (reference sequence). The CDR3 extends over 14 amino acids. Germline trimming cut 6 bases from V and 4 bases from J; bases unmatched to any gene: 4. The CDR3 sequence: CASRRLAEYNEQFF. The CDR3 bases are TGTGCCAGTAGAAGACTAGCGGAATACAATGAGCAGTTCTTC.

The chain links TRBV5-1 to TRBJ2-3; 10 bases fit TRBD2. CDR1 and CDR2 (germline): SGHRS, YFSETQ. V was pared by 0 bases and J by 4 bases, with 17 bases of the junction left unmatched. The CDR3 runs 20 residues. CDR3 in amino acids: CASSLATGGGLAGVADTQYF. In DNA form, the CDR3 reads TGCGCCAGCAGCTTGGCCACAGGAGGAGGGCTAGCGGGAGTGGCAGATACGCAGTATTTT.

The chain joins TRBV30 to TRBJ2-5, with D unresolved. CDR1 and CDR2 from the germline V gene are GTSNPN and SVGIG (reference sequence). The V gene lost 3 bases and the J gene lost 4 bases, with 6 bases spanning the gap. This CDR3 has 11 residues. CDR3 nucleotides: TGTGCCTGGAGCGCCGGAGAGACCCAGTACTTC. Its protein product is CAWSAGETQYF.

The J gene is TRBJ1-2, the V gene TRBV28; D gene ambiguous. Trimming removed 6 bases at V and 5 bases at J, with 10 bases between. Germline V gives CDR1 MDHEN, CDR2 SYDVKM. The CDR3 covers 12 residues. CDR3 in DNA: TGTGCCAGCAGCTCTAGGCTATATGGCTACACCTTC. This codes for CASSSRLYGYTF.

The DNA of the CDR3 is TGTGCCAGCAGCGTAGGACTAGCGTGGAGGACCGGGGAGCTGTTTTTT. Its translation: CASSVGLAWRTGELFF. The chain uses TRBV9 and TRBJ2-2; TRBD2 agrees at 8 bases. This CDR3 spans 16 amino acids. Germline assignment: CDR1 SGDLS and CDR2 YYNGEE. The V segment lost 0 bases and the J segment 5 bases; nucleotides outside the gene matches: 6.

The V and J genes are TRBV7-2 and TRBJ2-7; D might be TRBD1 (5 bases). The length of the CDR3 is 12 residues. Germline-derived CDR1 and CDR2 are SGHTA and FQGNSA. Trimming left V 4 bases short and J 4 bases short, with 8 bases between. As DNA, the CDR3 is TGTGCCAGCAGCTCCACAGGATACGAGCAGTACTTC. Its protein product is CASSSTGYEQYF.

The chain carries TRBV18 and TRBJ1-5; maybe TRBD1 (6 bases). V lost 3 bases to trimming and J lost 4 bases, with 16 bases between them. CDR1 and CDR2 from the germline V gene are KGHSH and LQKENI. This CDR3 comprises 16 residues. CDR3 coding DNA: TGTGCCAGCTCACCGAACGGGGGGGCCATGAATCAGCCCCAGCATTTT. Translated, it gives CASSPNGGAMNQPQHF.